This T cell receptor (beta chain) emerged from a study of metastatic and nonmetastatic thyroid tumors. Study-wide background: Repertoire comparisons spanned blood and tumor or nodule tissue from malignant and benign thyroid patients.

No patient had received any treatment before thyroid surgery. The ends were cut back, 6 bases at V and 1 base at J, with 27 bases in the middle. Germline CDR1 is MNHEY and CDR2 is SVGEGT. The CDR3 consists of 19 residues. This clone appeared a few times. Original processing methods: Building a distant-metastasis classifier for papillary thyroid cancer drew on CDR3 differences across clinicopathological groups. MiXCR reprocessed the PCR reads for TCRdb. TCRdb, rather than the study authors, made the V and J calls. Of about 49,000 clones in the sample, 4% to 5% were seen once. The J gene is TRBJ1-2, the V gene TRBV6-2 or TRBV6-3; D might be TRBD1 (5 bases). The sample comprised blood. The receptor was isolated from a female donor with papillary thyroid cancer or a benign thyroid nodule (not recorded which). Some clones in this sample may be carry-over from other donors' samples. The CDR3 DNA follows: TGTGCCAGCAGAAAGACAGAGGGGCTCCTCAGCTTGATTAACTATGGCTACACCTTC. Translated: CASRKTEGLLSLINYGYTF.